This T cell receptor (beta chain) was observed in a study of blood T cell repertoires in COVID-19. For the study at large: Sites across the United States, Italy and Spain contributed samples from acute and convalescent COVID-19.

Generated by immunoSEQ multiplex PCR, the TCRdb table keeps only in-frame clones and is missing some. The table has hundreds of thousands of clones, about 88% seen once. This clone is a singleton in its sample. Participant age was about 18 to 89 years, and participants resided in 24 US areas. Grouping used clinical history reported by participants in a survey and questionnaire. The CDR3 length is 17 residues. The V gene lost 2 bases and the J gene lost 2 bases, with 18 bases spanning the gap. Germline CDR1 and CDR2: SGHTA and FQGTGA. Input material: PBMCs or T cells enriched from blood (not recorded which). This TCR came from a young man with acute COVID-19. The chain recombines TRBV7-3 with TRBJ1-2; D is perhaps TRBD1 (6 bases). The CDR3 loop reads CASSLAGDRDANYGYTF. The CDR3 DNA reads as TGTGCCAGCAGCTTAGCAGGGGACCGAGACGCAAACTATGGCTACACCTTC.